One and the same sample provided the 11 T cell receptor beta chains below, sequenced in a study of identical twins (dated by TCRdb to about 2016). Receptor libraries were prepared by 5' RACE. The data were produced on an Illumina HiSeq 2000. Using fastp at Q25 and MiXCR, TCRdb reprocessed the public reads and kept productive beta chains. Records with the same CDR3 protein are collapsed into one entry carrying the most frequent genes and DNA. This sample holds roughly 700,000 distinct CDR3 sequences; around 8.6% were observed only once. The ten top clones hold 0.98% of the sample. The sample was also linked to a second study, of yellow fever vaccine responses in identical twins.

The sample taken for sequencing was PBMCs. These receptors all stem from a woman younger than 35 in good health.

This sequence joins TRBV15 and TRBJ2-1; no reliable D call. CDR1 and CDR2 (germline): LNHNV, YYDKDF (reference sequence). This CDR3 has 13 residues. V lost 4 bases and J 3 bases, leaving 7 bases between the germline ends. The CDR3 reads CATSMGFYNEQFF. The CDR3 region has the DNA TGTGCCACCAGCATGGGGTTCTACAATGAGCAGTTCTTC. The whole variable domain, remainder taken from reference TRBV15 and TRBJ2-1, is DAMVIQNPRYQVTQFGKPVTLSCSQTLNHNVMYWYQQKSSQAPKLLFHYYDKDFNNEADTPDNFQSRRPNTSFCFLDIRSPGLGDTAMYLCATSMGFYNEQFFGPGTRLTVL.

This clonotype appeared many times. The chain carries TRBV29-1 and TRBJ2-2; the D is unclear. CDR1 is SQVTM, CDR2 ANQGSEA, per germline. The V and J ends lost 3 bases and 6 bases respectively, with 11 bases between them. CDR3 size: 13 residues. The CDR3: CSVEGVNSGELFF. The CDR3 nucleotides read TGCAGCGTTGAGGGCGTCAACTCCGGGGAGCTGTTTTTT.

This clonotype was observed many times. The junction departs from the called germline gene at one end, perhaps through a read error. The J gene is TRBJ2-2, the V gene TRBV7-7, with 11 nucleotides matching TRBD2. The CDR3 is made up of 18 amino acids. In germline, CDR1 is SSHAT, CDR2 FNYEAQ (reference sequence). CDR3 nucleotides: TGTGCTAGCAGCTTTGGCACTAGCGGGAGTGCGAACACCGGGGAGCTGTTTTTT. Translating gives CASSFGTSGSANTGELFF.

This clonotype was seen many times. The chain uses TRBV10-3 and TRBJ2-1, with D perhaps TRBD1 (5 bases). V was cut by 3 bases and J by 5 bases, with 8 bases left in between. This CDR3 contains 13 residues. Germline CDR1 ENHRY, CDR2 SYGVKD. CDR3 protein: CAISEGAHNEQFF. DNA of the CDR3: TGTGCCATCAGTGAAGGGGCACACAATGAGCAGTTCTTC.

The chain recombines TRBV9 with TRBJ2-1, with unresolved D. Trimming left V 0 bases short and J 10 bases short, with 8 bases between. The CDR3 consists of 12 residues. Germline CDR1 SGDLS, CDR2 YYNGEE. CDR3 in DNA: TGTGCCAGCAGCGTAGGGGTTGTCGAGCAGTTCTTC. Protein product: CASSVGVVEQFF.

The chain links TRBV10-3 to TRBJ2-7; 7 positions match TRBD1. The CDR3 extends over 15 amino acids. Per germline, CDR1 ENHRY and CDR2 SYGVKD. With 5 bases clipped from V and 2 bases from J, the junction kept 9 bases outside the gene matches. The CDR3 loop is CAISYRDREPYEQYF. As DNA, the CDR3 is TGTGCCATCAGTTACCGGGACAGAGAACCCTACGAGCAGTACTTC.

This chain uses TRBV29-1 with TRBJ2-5, with D tentatively TRBD2 (6 bases). V shed 0 bases and J shed 7 bases, with 21 bases lying between them. This CDR3 has 16 amino acids. In germline, CDR1 is SQVTM, CDR2 ANQGSEA. The CDR3 protein is CSVEDGEARVFVTQYF. The CDR3 coding sequence is TGCAGCGTTGAAGATGGGGAGGCCCGGGTGTTTGTGACCCAGTACTTC.

This clonotype was seen a few times. The V and J genes are TRBV15 and TRBJ2-2, with TRBD2 identical over 10 bases. CDR3 length: 17 residues. Germline CDR1 and CDR2: LNHNV and YYDKDF (reference sequence). Unmatched junction bases numbered 9, after V lost 3 bases and J lost 5 bases. CDR3 sequence reads: CATSSYASGRGTGELFF. In DNA, the CDR3 is TGTGCCACCAGCAGCTACGCTAGCGGGAGAGGTACCGGGGAGCTGTTTTTT.

The CDR3 here is CATSDLGSLRQYF. The CDR3 nucleotides are TGTGCCACCAGTGATTTAGGGTCCTTACGGCAGTACTTC. This chain links TRBV24-1 with TRBJ2-7; no clear D. Germline assignment: CDR1 KGHDR and CDR2 SFDVKD. This CDR3 contains 13 residues. V lost 1 base to trimming and J lost 9 bases, with 12 bases between them.

The chain couples TRBV7-3 to TRBJ2-6; D perhaps matches TRBD1 (5 bases). This CDR3 spans 13 amino acids. Trimming pared 11 bases from V and 4 bases from J, leaving 12 bases between. The germline V gene has CDR1 SGHTA and CDR2 FQGTGA. CDR3 DNA sequence: TGTGCCTCCAGGGCTCCCGGGGCCAACGTCCTGACTTTC. Translation: CASRAPGANVLTF.

This clonotype was observed at least ten times. CDR3 nucleotides: TGTGCCATCAAGGCCCTAGGAGGCTACAATGAGCAGTTCTTC. Translation gives CAIKALGGYNEQFF. V usage is TRBV10-3 and J usage is TRBJ2-1; tentatively, D is TRBD2 (5 bases). This CDR3 has 14 residues. V lost 7 bases to trimming and J lost 3 bases, with 13 bases between them. Germline V gives CDR1 ENHRY, CDR2 SYGVKD.